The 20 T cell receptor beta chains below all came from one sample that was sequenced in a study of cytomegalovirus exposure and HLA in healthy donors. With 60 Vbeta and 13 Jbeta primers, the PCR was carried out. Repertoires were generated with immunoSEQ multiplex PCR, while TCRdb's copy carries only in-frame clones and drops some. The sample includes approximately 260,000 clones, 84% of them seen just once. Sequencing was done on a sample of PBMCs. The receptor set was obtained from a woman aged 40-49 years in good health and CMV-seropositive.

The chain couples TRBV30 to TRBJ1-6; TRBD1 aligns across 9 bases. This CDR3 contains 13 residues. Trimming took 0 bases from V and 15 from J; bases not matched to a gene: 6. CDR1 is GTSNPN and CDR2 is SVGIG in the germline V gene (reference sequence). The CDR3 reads CAWSVGGQGNLHF. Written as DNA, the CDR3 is TGTGCCTGGAGTGTAGGAGGACAGGGGAACCTCCACTTT. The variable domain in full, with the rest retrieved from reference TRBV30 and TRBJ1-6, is SQTIHQWPATLVQPVGSPLSLECTVEGTSNPNLYWYRQAAGRGLQLLFYSVGIGQISSEVPQNLSASRPQDRQFILSSKKLLLSDSGFYLCAWSVGGQGNLHFGNGTRLTVT.

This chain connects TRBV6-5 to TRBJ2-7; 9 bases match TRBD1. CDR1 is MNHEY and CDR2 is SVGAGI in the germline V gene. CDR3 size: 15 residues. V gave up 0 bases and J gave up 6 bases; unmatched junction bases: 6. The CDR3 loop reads CASSYSQDRGFEQYF. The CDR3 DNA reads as TGTGCCAGCAGTTACTCGCAAGACAGGGGGTTCGAGCAGTACTTC.

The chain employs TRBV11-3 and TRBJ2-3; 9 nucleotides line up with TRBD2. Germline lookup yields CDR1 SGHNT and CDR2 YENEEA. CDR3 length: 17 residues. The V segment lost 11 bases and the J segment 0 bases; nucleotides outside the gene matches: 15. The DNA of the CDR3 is TGTGCCTCCGAAAGAGGAACTAGCGGGCCTAGCACAGATACGCAGTATTTT. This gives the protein CASERGTSGPSTDTQYF.

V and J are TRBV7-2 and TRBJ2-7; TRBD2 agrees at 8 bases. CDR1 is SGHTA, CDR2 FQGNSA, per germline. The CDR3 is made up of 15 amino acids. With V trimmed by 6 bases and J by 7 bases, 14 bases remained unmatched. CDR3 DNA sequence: TGTGCCAGCAGAGGCCTAGCGGGCCCGCTGGGGGAGCAGTACTTC. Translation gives CASRGLAGPLGEQYF.

The CDR3, as DNA: TGTGCCTGGAACAGGGCCTACGAGCAGTACTTC. Encoded protein: CAWNRAYEQYF. The J gene is TRBJ2-7, the V gene TRBV30; D possibly corresponds to TRBD1 (6 bases). V was cut by 4 bases and J by 2 bases, with 6 bases left in between. The length of the CDR3 is 11 residues. Germline CDR1 GTSNPN, CDR2 SVGIG (reference sequence).

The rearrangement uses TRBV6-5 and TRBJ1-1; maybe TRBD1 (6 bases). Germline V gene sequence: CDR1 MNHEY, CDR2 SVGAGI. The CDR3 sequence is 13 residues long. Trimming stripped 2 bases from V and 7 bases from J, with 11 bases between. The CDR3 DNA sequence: TGTGCCAGCAGTTACCGGGGGGCGGGTGAAGCTTTCTTT. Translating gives CASSYRGAGEAFF.

The CDR3 reads CASSVAPVGLNEQFF. CDR3 nucleotides: TGTGCCAGCAGCGTAGCGCCAGTGGGCCTTAATGAGCAGTTCTTC. The chain uses TRBV9 and TRBJ2-1; no firm D call. The V gene lost 0 bases and the J gene lost 7 bases, with 14 bases spanning the gap. The CDR3 sequence is 15 residues long. CDR1 is SGDLS and CDR2 is YYNGEE in the germline V gene.

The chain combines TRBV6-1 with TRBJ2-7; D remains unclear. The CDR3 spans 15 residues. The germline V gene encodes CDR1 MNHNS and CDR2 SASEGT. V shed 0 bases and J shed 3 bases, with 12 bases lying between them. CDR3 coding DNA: TGTGCCAGCAGTGAAGCGTTCAGTGGTTTCTACGAGCAGTACTTC. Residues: CASSEAFSGFYEQYF.

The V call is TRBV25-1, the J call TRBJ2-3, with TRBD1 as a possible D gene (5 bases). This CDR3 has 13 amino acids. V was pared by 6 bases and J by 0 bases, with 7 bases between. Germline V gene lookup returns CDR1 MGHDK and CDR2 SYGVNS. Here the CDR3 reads CASRGLSTDTQYF. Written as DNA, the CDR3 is TGTGCCAGCAGGGGGCTTAGCACAGATACGCAGTATTTT.

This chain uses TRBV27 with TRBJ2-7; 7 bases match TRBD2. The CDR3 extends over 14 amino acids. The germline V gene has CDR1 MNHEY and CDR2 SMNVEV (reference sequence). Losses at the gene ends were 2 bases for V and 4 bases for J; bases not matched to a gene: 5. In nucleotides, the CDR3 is TGTGCCAGCAGTTTAGGGGGGGGGAAGTACGAGCAGTACTTC. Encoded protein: CASSLGGGKYEQYF.

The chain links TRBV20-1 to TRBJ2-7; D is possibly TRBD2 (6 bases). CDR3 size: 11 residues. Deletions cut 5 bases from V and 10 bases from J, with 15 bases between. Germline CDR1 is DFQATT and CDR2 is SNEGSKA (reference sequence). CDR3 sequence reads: CSAPSGTLQYF. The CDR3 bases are TGCAGTGCTCCTTCCGGGACTCTTCAGTACTTC.

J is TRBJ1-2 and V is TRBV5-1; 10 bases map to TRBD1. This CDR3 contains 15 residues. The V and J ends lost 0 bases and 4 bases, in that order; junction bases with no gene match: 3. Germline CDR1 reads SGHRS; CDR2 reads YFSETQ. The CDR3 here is CASSLAGDRGYGYTF. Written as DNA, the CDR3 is TGCGCCAGCAGCTTGGCCGGGGACAGGGGCTATGGCTACACCTTC.

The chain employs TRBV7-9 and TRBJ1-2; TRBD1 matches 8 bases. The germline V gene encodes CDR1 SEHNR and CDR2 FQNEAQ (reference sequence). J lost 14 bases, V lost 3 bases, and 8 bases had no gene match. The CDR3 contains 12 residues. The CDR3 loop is CASSLRQGAATF. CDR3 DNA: TGTGCCAGCAGCTTGAGGCAGGGGGCGGCGACCTTC.

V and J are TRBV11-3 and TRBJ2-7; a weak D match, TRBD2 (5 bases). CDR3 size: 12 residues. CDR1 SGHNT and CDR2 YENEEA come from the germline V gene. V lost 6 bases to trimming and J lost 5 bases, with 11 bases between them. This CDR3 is CASSLTKNEQYF. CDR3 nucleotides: TGTGCCAGCAGTTTGACTAAAAACGAGCAGTACTTC.

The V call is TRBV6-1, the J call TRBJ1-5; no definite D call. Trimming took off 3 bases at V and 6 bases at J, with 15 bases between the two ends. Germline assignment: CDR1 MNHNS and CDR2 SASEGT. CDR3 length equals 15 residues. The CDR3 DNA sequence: TGTGCCAGCAGTGACCAGGTGAATCTTCCTCAGCCCCAGCATTTT. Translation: CASSDQVNLPQPQHF.

The CDR3 sequence: CASSLGQAEGTQYF. The CDR3 DNA follows: TGCGCCAGCAGCTTGGGGCAGGCCGAAGGGACCCAGTACTTC. The chain is built from TRBV5-1 and TRBJ2-5; D not resolved. The CDR3 has 14 residues. The germline V gene has CDR1 SGHRS and CDR2 YFSETQ. Trimming took off 0 bases at V and 7 bases at J, with 13 bases between the two ends.

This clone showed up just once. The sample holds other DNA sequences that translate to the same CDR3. The DNA of the CDR3 is TGTGCCAGCAGTAGGACTGAGTATGGCTACACCTTC. The encoded protein is CASSRTEYGYTF. This chain uses TRBV28 with TRBJ1-2; D not certain. Germline CDR1 MDHEN, CDR2 SYDVKM. Trimming left V 5 bases short and J 5 bases short, with 9 bases between. CDR3 length: 12 residues.

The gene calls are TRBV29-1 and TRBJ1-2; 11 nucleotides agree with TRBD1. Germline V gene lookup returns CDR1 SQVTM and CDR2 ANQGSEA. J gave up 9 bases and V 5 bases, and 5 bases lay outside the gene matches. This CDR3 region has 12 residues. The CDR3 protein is CSVRGQGGSYTF. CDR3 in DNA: TGCAGCGTTAGGGGACAGGGGGGGAGCTACACCTTC. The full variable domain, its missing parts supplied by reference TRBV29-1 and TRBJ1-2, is SAVISQKPSRDICQRGTSLTIQCQVDSQVTMMFWYRQQPGQSLTLIATANQGSEATYESGFVIDKFPISRPNLTFSTLTVSNMSPEDSSIYLCSVRGQGGSYTFGSGTRLTVV.

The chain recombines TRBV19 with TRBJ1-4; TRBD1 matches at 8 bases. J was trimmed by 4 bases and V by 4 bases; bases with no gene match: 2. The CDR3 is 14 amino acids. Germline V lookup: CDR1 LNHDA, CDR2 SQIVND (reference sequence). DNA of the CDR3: TGTGCCAGTAGTACGGGACAGGATAATGAAAAACTGTTTTTT. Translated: CASSTGQDNEKLFF.

The DNA of the CDR3 is TGTGCCAGTACCCTCGGACAGGGAGGCCCTAGCACAGATACGCAGTATTTT. Its protein product is CASTLGQGGPSTDTQYF. V gene TRBV19 combines with J gene TRBJ2-3, with 8 bases that match TRBD1. V lost 7 bases and J lost 0; bases outside the gene matches: 12. Germline CDR1 and CDR2: LNHDA and SQIVND (reference sequence). The CDR3 loop spans 17 amino acids.